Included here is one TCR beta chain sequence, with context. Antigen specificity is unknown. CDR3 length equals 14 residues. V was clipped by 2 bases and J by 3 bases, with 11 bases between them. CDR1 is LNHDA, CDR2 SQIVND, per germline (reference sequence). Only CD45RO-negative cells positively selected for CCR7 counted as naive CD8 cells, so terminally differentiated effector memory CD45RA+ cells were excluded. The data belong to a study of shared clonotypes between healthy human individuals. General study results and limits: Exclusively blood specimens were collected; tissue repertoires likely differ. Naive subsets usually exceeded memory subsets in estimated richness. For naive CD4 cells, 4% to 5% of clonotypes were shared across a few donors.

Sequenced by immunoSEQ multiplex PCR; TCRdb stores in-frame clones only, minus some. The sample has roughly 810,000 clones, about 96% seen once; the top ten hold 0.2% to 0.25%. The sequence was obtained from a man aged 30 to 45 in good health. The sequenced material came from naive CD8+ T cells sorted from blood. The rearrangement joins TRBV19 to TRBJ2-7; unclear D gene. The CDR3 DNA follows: TGTGCCAGTAGTATAACGGGCAGGAACTACGAGCAGTACTTC. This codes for CASSITGRNYEQYF.